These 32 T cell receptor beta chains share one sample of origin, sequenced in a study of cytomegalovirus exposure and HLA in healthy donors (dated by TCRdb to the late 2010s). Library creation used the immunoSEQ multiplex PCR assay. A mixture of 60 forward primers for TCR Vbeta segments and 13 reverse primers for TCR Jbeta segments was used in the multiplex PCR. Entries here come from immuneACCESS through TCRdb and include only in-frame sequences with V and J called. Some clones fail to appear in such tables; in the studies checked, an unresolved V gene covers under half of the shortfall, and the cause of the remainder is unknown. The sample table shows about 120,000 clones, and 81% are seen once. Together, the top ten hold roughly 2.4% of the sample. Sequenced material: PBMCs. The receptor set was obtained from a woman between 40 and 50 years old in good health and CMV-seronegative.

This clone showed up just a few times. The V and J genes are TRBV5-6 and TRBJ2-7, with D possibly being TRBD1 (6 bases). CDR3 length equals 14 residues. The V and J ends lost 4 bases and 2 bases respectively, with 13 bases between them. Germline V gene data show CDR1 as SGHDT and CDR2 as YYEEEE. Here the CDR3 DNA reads TGTGCCAGCAGCCGGACAGCCACTCCCTACGAGCAGTACTTC. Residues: CASSRTATPYEQYF.

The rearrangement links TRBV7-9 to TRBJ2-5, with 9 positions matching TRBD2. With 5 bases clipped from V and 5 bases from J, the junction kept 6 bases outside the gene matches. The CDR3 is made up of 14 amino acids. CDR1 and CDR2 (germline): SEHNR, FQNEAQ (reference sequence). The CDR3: CASSPIGLAETQYF. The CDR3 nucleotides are TGTGCCAGCAGCCCAATAGGACTAGCGGAGACCCAGTACTTC.

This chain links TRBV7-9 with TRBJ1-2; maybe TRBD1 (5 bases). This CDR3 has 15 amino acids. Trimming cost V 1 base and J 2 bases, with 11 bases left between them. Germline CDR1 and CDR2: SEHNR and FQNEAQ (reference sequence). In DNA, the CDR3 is TGTGCCAGCAGCTTAGTCGGGACTCCCAACTATGGCTACACCTTC. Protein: CASSLVGTPNYGYTF.

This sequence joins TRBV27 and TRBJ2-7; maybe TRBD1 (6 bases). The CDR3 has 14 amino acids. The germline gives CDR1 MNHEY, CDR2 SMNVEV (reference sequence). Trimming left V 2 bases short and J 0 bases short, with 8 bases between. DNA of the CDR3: TGTGCCAGCAGTTTACAGGGGAGCTCCTACGAGCAGTACTTC. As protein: CASSLQGSSYEQYF.

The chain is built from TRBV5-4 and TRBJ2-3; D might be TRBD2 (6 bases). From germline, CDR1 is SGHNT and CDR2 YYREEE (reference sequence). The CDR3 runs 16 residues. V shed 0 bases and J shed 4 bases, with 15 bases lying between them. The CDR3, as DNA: TGTGCCAGCAGCTTGGAGTACGGTGGGGGGTCAGATACGCAGTATTTT. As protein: CASSLEYGGGSDTQYF.

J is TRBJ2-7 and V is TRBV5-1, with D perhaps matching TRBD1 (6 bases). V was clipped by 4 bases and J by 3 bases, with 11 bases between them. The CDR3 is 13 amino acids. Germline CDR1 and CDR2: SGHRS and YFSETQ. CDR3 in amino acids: CASSEGQYYEQYF. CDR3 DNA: TGCGCCAGCAGCGAAGGACAGTACTACGAGCAGTACTTC.

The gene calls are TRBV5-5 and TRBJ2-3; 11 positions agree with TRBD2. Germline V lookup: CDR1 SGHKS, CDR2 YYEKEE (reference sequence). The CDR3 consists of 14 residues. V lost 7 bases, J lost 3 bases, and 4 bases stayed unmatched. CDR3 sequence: CASGPSGRTDTQYF. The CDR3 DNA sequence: TGTGCCAGCGGCCCTAGCGGGAGGACAGATACGCAGTATTTT.

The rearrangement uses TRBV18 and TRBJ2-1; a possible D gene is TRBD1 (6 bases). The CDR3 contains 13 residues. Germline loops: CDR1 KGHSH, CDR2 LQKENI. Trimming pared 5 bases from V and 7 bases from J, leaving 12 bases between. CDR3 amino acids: CASSNIRGNEQFF. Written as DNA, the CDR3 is TGTGCCAGCTCAAACATAAGGGGGAATGAGCAGTTCTTC.

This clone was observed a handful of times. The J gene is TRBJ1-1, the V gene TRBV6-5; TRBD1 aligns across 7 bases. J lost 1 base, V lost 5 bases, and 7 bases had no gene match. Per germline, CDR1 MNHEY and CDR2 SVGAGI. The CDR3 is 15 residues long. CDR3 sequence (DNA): TGTGCCAGCAGTCCGACGACAGGGAAGAACACTGAAGCTTTCTTT. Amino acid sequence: CASSPTTGKNTEAFF.

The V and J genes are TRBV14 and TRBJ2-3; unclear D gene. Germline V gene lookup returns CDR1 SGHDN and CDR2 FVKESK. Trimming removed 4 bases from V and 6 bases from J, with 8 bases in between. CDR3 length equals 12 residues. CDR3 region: CASSPTLDTQYF. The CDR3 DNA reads TGTGCCAGCAGCCCTACCCTCGATACGCAGTATTTT.

CDR3 bases: TGCGCCAGCAGTCTTACCGGGACAACTAGCACAGATACGCAGTATTTT. It specifies CASSLTGTTSTDTQYF. The chain employs TRBV5-1 and TRBJ2-3; tentatively, D is TRBD1 (6 bases). Germline loops: CDR1 SGHRS, CDR2 YFSETQ. With 5 bases removed from V and 0 bases from J, the gap between germline ends came to 16 bases. The length of the CDR3 is 16 residues.

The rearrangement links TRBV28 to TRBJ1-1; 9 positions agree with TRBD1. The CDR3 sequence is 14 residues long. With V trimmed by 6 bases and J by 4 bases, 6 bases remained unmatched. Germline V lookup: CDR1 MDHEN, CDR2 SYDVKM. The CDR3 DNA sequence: TGTGCCAGCAGCTACAGGGGGCTGGGCACTGAAGCTTTCTTT. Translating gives CASSYRGLGTEAFF.

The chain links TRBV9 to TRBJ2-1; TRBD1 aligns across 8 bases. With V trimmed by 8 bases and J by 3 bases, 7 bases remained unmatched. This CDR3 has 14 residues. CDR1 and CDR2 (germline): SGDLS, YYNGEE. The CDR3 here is CASDSGTGYNEQFF. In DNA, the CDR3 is TGTGCCAGTGACTCCGGGACAGGCTACAATGAGCAGTTCTTC.

CDR3 in DNA: TGTGCCAGCAGTGAAGGGGACAGGGGGCTTGAGCAGTACTTC. This gives the protein CASSEGDRGLEQYF. The chain joins TRBV6-1 to TRBJ2-5, with 12 positions matching TRBD1. This CDR3 region has 14 residues. The V gene end was trimmed by 1 base and the J gene end by 11 bases; junction bases not matched to a gene: 5. Germline-derived CDR1 and CDR2 are MNHNS and SASEGT.

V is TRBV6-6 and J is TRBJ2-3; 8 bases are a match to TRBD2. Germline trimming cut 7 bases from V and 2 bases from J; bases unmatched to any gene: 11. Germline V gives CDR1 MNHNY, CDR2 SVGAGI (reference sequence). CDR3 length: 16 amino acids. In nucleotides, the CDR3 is TGTGCCAGCAAAACACAGATAGCGGGGCACACAGATACGCAGTATTTT. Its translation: CASKTQIAGHTDTQYF.

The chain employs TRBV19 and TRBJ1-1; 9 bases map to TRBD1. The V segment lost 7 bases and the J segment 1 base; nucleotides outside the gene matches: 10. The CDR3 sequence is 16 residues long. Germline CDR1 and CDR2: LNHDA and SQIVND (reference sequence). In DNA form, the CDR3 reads TGTGCCAGTACCGACCCTTGGGACAGGGAGAACACTGAAGCTTTCTTT. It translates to CASTDPWDRENTEAFF.

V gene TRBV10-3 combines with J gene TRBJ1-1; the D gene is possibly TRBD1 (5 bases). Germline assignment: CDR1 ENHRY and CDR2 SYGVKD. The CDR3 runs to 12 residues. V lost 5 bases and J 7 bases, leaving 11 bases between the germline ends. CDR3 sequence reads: CAISLRQSEAFF. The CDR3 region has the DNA TGTGCCATCAGTTTAAGACAGAGTGAAGCTTTCTTT.

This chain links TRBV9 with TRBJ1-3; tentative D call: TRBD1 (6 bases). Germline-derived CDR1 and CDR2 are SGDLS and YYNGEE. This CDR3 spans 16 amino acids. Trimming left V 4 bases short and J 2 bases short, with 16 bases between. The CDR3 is CASSSPGAVAGNTIYF. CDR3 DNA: TGTGCCAGCAGCTCCCCAGGGGCGGTGGCTGGAAACACCATATATTTT.

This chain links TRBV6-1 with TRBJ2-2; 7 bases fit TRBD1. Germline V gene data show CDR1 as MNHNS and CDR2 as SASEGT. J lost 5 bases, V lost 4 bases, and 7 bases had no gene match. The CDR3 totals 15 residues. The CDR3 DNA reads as TGTGCCAGCAGTGCCGACAGGGTGTGGACCGGGGAGCTGTTTTTT. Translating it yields CASSADRVWTGELFF.

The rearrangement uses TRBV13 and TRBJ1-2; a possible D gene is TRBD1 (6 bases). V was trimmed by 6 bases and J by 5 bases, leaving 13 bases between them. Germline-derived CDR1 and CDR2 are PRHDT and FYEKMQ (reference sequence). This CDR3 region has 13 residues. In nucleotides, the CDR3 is TGTGCCAGCAGACAGGGTCAAAGGTATGGCTACACCTTC. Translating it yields CASRQGQRYGYTF.

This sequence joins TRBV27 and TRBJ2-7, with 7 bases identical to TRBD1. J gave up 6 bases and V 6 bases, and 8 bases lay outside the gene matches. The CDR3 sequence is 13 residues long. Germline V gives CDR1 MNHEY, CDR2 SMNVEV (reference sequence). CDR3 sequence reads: CASRKQGVGEQYF. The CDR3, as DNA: TGTGCCAGCAGAAAGCAGGGGGTAGGCGAGCAGTACTTC.

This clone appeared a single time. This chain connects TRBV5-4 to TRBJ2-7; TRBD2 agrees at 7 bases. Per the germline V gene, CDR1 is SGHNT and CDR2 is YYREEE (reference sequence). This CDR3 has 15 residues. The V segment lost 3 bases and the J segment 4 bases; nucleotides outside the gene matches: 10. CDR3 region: CASSSQSGVGYEQYF. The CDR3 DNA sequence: TGTGCCAGCAGCTCCCAGAGCGGGGTAGGATACGAGCAGTACTTC.

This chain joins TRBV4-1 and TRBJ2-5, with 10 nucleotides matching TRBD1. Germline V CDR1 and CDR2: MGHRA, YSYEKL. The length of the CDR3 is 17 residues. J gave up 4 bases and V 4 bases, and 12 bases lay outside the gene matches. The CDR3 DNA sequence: TGCGCCAGCAGCCTACCGGCTGTCGACAGGGGGCGAGAGACCCAGTACTTC. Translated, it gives CASSLPAVDRGRETQYF.

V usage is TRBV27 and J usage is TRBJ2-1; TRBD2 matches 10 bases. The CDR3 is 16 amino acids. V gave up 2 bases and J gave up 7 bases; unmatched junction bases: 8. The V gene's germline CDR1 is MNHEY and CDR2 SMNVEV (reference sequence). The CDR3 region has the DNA TGTGCCAGCAGTTTAGTTACTAGCGGGATGGGGAATGAGCAGTTCTTC. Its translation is CASSLVTSGMGNEQFF.

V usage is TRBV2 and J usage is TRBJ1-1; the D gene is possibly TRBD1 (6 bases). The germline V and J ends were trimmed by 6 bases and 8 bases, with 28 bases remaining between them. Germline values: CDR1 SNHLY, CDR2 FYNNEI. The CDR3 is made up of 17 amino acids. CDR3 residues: CASSGPPTGKGGGEAFF. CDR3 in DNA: TGTGCCAGCAGCGGTCCCCCTACAGGGAAAGGTGGGGGCGAAGCTTTCTTT.

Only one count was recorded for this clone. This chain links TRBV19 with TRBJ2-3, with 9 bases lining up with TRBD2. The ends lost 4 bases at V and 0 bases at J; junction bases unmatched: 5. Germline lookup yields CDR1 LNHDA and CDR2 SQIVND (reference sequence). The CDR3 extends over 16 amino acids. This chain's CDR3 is CASSTLTSGSTDTQYF. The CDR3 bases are TGTGCCAGTAGTACTTTGACTAGCGGAAGCACAGATACGCAGTATTTT.

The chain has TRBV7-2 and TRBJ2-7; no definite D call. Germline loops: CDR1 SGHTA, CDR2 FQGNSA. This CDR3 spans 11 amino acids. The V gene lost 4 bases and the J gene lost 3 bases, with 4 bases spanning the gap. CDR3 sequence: CASSSVYEQYF. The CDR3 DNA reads TGTGCCAGCAGCTCGGTCTACGAGCAGTACTTC.

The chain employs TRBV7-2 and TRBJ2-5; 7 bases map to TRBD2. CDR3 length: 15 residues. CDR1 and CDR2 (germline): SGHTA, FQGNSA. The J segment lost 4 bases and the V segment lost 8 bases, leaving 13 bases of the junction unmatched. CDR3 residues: CASLRAGPVGETQYF. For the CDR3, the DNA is TGTGCCAGCCTTAGAGCGGGACCGGTCGGAGAGACCCAGTACTTC.

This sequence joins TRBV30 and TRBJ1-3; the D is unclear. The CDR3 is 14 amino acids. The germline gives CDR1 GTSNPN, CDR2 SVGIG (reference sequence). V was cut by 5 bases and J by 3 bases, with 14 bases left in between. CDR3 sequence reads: CAWVGDAFGNTIYF. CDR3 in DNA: TGTGCCTGGGTGGGCGATGCATTTGGAAACACCATATATTTT.

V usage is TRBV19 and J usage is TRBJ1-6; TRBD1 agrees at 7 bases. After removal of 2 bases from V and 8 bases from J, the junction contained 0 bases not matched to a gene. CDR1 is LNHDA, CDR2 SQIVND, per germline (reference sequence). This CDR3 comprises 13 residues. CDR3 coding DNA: TGTGCCAGTAGTATACAGGGGGATTCACCCCTCCACTTT. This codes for CASSIQGDSPLHF.

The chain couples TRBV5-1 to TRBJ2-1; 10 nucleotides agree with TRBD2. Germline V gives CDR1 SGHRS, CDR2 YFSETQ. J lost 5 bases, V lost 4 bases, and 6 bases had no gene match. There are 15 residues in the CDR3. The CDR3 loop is CASSRIAGGNNEQFF. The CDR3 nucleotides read TGCGCCAGCAGCCGGATAGCGGGAGGAAACAATGAGCAGTTCTTC.

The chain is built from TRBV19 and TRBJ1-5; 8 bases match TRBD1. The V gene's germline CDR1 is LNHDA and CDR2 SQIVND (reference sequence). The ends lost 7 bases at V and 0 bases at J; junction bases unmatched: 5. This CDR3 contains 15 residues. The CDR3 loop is CASMTGAYSNQPQHF. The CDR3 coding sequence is TGTGCCAGTATGACAGGGGCTTATAGCAATCAGCCCCAGCATTTT.